The T cell receptor beta chain described here comes from a study of immune evolution from preneoplasia to lung adenocarcinoma. With V trimmed by 4 bases and J by 2 bases, 4 bases remained unmatched. Germline CDR1 and CDR2: MNHEY and SMNVEV (reference sequence). CDR3 length: 17 residues. Produced via immunoSEQ multiplex PCR; TCRdb's table is partial and in-frame only. The sample shows 15,000 to 20,000 clones, approximately 86% of them seen only once. The V gene is TRBV27, the J gene TRBJ2-1, with 14 bases fitting TRBD2. The sample taken for sequencing was FFPE invasive lung adenocarcinoma tissue. This receptor was obtained from a person aged 70 to 79 with invasive lung adenocarcinoma. CDR3 nucleotide sequence: TGTGCCAGCAGTTCGGGACTAGCGGGAGAGACCTACAATGAGCAGTTCTTC. Protein: CASSSGLAGETYNEQFF.